These 3 T cell receptor beta chains originate from one sample sequenced in a study of PD-1 blockade in mismatch repair-deficient tumors. Repertoires were generated with immunoSEQ multiplex PCR, while TCRdb's copy carries only in-frame clones and drops some. This table has approximately 110,000 clones, approximately 80% appearing once. The sample consisted of peripheral blood, taken approximately 60 weeks after starting pembrolizumab. Source of these receptors: an adult with mismatch repair-deficient cancer.

The CDR3 sequence: CASYPTGRGQPQHF. In nucleotides, the CDR3 is TGTGCCAGCTACCCGACAGGTAGAGGTCAGCCCCAGCATTTT. The chain combines TRBV21-1 with TRBJ1-5; the table's TRBD1 call for D was not verified on the DNA. TRBV21-1 is a pseudogene. The length of the CDR3 is 14 residues.

The chain uses TRBV19 and TRBJ2-1, with TRBD1 as a possible D gene (6 bases). CDR1 is LNHDA, CDR2 SQIVND, per germline (reference sequence). The CDR3 runs 14 residues. Trimming took 5 bases from V and 5 from J, leaving 13 bases between them. The chain's CDR3 is CASSDGQGNNEQFF. The CDR3 DNA follows: TGTGCCAGTAGTGACGGGCAGGGGAACAATGAGCAGTTCTTC.

V and J are TRBV25-1 and TRBJ2-5; the match to TRBD1 covers 10 bases. Germline trimming cut 1 base from V and 2 bases from J; bases unmatched to any gene: 7. The CDR3 spans 17 residues. CDR1 is MGHDK, CDR2 SYGVNS, per germline. CDR3 sequence: CASSEWGQGRKQETQYF. The CDR3 DNA is TGTGCCAGCAGTGAATGGGGACAGGGGCGAAAGCAAGAGACCCAGTACTTC.